Sequencing of this T cell receptor beta chain was carried out in a study of neurological immune-mediated disorders. This clonotype showed up just a few times. Every sequencing run produced over 160 million TCR-beta sequences that came from 15-18 subjects. TCRdb re-analysed the 5' RACE reads in MiXCR, keeping a single row per CDR3 protein. The repertoire includes roughly 62,000 distinct CDR3 sequences, over 10% of them detected once, and about 1.7% sits in the top ten. Unsorted libraries were generated from 2 million PBMCs. These cells had been stored in RNAlater at -80 C. The CDR3 is 16 residues long. Germline V lookup: CDR1 KGHDR, CDR2 SFDVKD. J was trimmed by 7 bases and V by 3 bases; bases with no gene match: 11.

The origin of this receptor is a man aged 60-69 years in good health. Sample: PBMCs. V is TRBV24-1 and J is TRBJ2-1, with TRBD1 matching over 7 bases. The CDR3 spells CATSDPQTGKGNEQFF. The CDR3 DNA follows: TGTGCCACCAGTGATCCCCAGACAGGGAAGGGGAATGAGCAGTTCTTC.